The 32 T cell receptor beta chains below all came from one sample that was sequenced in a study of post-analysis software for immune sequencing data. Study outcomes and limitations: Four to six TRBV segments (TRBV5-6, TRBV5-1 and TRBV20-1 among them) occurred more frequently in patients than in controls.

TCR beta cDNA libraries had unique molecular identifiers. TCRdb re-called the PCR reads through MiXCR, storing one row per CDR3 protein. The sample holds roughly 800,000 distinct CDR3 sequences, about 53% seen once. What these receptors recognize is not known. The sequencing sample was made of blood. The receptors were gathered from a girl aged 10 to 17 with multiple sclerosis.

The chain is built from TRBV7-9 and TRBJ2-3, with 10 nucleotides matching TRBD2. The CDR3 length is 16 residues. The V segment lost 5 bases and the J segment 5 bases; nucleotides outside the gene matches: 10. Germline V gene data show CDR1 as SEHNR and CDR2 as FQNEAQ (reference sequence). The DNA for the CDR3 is TGTGCCAGCAGCATCCCCCCCGGGACTAGCGTAGATACGCAGTATTTT. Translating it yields CASSIPPGTSVDTQYF.

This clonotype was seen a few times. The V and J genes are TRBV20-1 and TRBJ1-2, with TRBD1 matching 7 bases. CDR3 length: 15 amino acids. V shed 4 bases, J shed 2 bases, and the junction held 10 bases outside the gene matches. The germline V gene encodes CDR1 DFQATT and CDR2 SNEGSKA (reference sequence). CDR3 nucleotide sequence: TGCAGTGCTAAGATACTACAGGGGTCCAACTATGGCTACACCTTC. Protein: CSAKILQGSNYGYTF.

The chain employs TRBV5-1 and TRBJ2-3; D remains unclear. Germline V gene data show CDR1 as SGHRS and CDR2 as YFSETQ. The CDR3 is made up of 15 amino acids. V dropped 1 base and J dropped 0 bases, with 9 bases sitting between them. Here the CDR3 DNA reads TGCGCCAGCAGCTTGCCGACACCCAGCACAGATACGCAGTATTTT. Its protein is CASSLPTPSTDTQYF.

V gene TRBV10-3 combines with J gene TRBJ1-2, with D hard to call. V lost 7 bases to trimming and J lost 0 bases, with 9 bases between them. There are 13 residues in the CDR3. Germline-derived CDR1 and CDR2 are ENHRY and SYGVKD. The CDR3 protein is CAIKKPANYGYTF. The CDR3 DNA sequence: TGTGCCATCAAAAAGCCCGCTAACTATGGCTACACCTTC.

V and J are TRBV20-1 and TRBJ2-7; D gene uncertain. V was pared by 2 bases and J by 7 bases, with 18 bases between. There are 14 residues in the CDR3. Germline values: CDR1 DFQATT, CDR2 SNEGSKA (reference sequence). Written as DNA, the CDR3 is TGCAGTGCTAGAAAGTTGGGCCCTCAAGTGGAGCAGTACTTC. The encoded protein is CSARKLGPQVEQYF.

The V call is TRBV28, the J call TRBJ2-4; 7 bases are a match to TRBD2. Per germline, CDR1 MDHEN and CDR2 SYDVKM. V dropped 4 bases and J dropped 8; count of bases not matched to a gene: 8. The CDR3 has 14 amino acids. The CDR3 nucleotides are TGTGCCAGCAGTTGCAGCGGGATTAAGGACATTCAGTACTTC. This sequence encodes CASSCSGIKDIQYF.

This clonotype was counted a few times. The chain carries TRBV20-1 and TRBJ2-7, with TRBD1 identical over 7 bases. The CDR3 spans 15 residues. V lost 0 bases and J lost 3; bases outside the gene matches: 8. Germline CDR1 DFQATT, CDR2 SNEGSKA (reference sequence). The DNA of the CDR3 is TGCAGTGCTAGAGATTTCGCAGGGACAGACTACGAGCAGTACTTC. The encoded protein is CSARDFAGTDYEQYF.

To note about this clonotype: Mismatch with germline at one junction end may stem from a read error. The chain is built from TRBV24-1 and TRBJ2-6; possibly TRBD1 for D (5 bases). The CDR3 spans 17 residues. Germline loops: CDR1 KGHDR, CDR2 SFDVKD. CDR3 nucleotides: TGTGCCACCAGTGATTCTGGAGACAGTTCTGGGGCCAACGTCCGGACTTTC. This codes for CATSDSGDSSGANVRTF.

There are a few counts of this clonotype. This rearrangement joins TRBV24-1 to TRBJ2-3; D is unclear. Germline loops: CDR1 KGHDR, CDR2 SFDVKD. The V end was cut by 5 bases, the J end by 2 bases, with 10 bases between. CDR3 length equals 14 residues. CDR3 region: CATSGGRLTDTQYF. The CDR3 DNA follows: TGTGCCACCAGTGGCGGACGCCTCACAGATACGCAGTATTTT.

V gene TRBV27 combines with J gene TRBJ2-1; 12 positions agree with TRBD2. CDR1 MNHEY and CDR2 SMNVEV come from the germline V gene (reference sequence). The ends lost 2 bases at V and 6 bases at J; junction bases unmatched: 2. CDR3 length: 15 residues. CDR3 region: CASSLASGRANEQFF. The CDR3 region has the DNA TGTGCCAGCAGTTTAGCTAGCGGGAGGGCCAATGAGCAGTTCTTC.

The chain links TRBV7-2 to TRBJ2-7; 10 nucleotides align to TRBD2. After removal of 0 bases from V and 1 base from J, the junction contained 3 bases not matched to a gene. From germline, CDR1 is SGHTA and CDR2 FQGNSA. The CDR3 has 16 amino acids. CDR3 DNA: TGTGCCAGCAGCTTAGCTAGCGGGGGGACGTCCTACGAGCAGTACTTC. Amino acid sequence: CASSLASGGTSYEQYF.

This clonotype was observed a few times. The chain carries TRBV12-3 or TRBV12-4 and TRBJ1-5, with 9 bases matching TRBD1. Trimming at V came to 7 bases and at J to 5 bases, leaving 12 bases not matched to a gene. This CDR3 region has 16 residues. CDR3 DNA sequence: TGTGCCAGCACCCGAAACAGGGACAGGGAGCATCAGCCCCAGCATTTT. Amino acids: CASTRNRDREHQPQHF.

CDR3 nucleotides: TGTGCCAGCGGCCTCGTTAGGGGACAGGAACTTAACTATGGCTACACCTTC. This gives the protein CASGLVRGQELNYGYTF. This chain connects TRBV7-9 to TRBJ1-2; 8 positions match TRBD1. Germline CDR1 SEHNR, CDR2 FQNEAQ (reference sequence). There are 17 residues in the CDR3. The junction had 15 bases not matched to a gene; V was cut back by 8 bases and J by 1 base.

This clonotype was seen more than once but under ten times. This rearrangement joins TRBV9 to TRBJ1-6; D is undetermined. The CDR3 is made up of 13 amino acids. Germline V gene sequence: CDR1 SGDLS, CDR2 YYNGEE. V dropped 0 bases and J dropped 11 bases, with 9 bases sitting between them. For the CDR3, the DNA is TGTGCCAGCAGCGTAGAGGTCGGAACACCCCTCCACTTT. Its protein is CASSVEVGTPLHF.

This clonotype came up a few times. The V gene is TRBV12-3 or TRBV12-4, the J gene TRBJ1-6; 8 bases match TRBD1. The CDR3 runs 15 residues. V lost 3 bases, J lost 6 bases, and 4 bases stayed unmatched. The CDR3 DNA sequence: TGTGCCAGCAGTTTCGACGACAGGGGTAATTCACCCCTCCACTTT. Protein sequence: CASSFDDRGNSPLHF.

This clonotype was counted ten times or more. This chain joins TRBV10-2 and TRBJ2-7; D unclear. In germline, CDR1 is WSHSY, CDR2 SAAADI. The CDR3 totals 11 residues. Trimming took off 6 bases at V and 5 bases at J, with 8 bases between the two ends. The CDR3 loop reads CASSGADEQYF. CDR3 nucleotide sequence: TGCGCCAGCAGCGGAGCCGACGAGCAGTACTTC.

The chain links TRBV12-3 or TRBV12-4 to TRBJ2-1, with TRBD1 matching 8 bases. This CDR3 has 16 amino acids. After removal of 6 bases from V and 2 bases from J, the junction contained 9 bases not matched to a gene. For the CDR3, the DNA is TGTGCCAGCAGACTCTCAGGGGGCGTCACCTACAATGAGCAGTTCTTC. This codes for CASRLSGGVTYNEQFF.

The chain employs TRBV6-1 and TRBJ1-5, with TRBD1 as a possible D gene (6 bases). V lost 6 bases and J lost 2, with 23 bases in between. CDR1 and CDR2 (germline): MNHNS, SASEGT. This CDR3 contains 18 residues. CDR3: CASSSFFTGGAGNQPQHF. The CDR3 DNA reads TGTGCCAGCAGCTCCTTTTTTACGGGGGGGGCAGGCAATCAGCCCCAGCATTTT.

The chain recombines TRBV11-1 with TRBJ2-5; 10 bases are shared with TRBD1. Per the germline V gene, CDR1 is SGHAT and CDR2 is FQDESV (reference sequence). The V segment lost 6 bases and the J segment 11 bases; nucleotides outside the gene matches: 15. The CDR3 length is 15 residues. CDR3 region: CASSPGTGDVYKQYF. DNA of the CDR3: TGTGCCAGCAGTCCCGGGACAGGGGACGTCTACAAGCAGTACTTC.

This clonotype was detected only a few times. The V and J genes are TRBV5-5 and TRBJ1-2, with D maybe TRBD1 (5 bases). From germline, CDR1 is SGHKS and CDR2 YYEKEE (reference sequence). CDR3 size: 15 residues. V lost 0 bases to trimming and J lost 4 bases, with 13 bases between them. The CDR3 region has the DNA TGTGCCAGCAGCTTGGTGGCGACAGTTCTCTATGGCTACACCTTC. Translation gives CASSLVATVLYGYTF.

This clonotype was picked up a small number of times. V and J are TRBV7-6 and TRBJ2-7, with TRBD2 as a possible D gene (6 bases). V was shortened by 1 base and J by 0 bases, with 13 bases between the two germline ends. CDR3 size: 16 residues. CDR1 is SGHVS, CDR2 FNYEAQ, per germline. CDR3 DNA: TGTGCCAGCAGCTTAGGGGCGGGGCAGAGCTCCTACGAGCAGTACTTC. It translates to CASSLGAGQSSYEQYF.

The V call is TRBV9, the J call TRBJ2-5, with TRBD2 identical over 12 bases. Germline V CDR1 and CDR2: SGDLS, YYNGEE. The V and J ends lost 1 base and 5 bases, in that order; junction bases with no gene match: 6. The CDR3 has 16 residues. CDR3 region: CASSVSSGGARETQYF. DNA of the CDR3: TGTGCCAGCAGCGTATCTAGCGGGGGGGCCCGGGAGACCCAGTACTTC.

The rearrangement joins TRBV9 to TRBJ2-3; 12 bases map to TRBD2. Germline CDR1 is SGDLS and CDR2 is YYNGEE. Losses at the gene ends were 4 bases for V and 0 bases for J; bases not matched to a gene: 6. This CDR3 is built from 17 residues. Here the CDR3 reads CASSHRTSGDSTDTQYF. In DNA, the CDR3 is TGTGCCAGCAGCCATCGGACTAGCGGGGATAGCACAGATACGCAGTATTTT.

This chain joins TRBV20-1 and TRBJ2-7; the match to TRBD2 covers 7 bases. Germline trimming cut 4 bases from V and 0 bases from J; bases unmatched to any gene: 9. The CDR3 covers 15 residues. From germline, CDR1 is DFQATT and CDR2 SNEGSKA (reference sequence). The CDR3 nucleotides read TGCAGTGCTATACTTAGTAGCGGGTTCTCCTACGAGCAGTACTTC. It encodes CSAILSSGFSYEQYF.

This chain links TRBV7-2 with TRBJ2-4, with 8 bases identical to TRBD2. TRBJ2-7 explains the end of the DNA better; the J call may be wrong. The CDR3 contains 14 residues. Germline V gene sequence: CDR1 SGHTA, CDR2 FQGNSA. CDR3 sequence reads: CASSLAREAYEQYF. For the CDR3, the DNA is TGTGCCAGCAGCTTAGCGCGGGAGGCCTACGAGCAGTACTTC.

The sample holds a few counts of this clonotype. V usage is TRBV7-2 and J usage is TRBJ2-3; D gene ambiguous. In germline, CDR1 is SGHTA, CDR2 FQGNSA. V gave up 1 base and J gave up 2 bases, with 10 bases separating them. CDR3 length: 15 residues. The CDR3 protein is CASSLVSSYTDTQYF. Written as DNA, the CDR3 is TGTGCCAGCAGCTTAGTTTCCAGCTACACAGATACGCAGTATTTT.

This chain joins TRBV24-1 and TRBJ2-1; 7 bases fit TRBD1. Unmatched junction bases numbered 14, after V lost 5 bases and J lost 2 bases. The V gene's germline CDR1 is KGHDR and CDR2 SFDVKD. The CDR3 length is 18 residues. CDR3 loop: CATSATPTGERAYNEQFF. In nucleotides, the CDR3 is TGTGCCACCAGTGCAACCCCTACAGGGGAAAGGGCCTACAATGAGCAGTTCTTC.

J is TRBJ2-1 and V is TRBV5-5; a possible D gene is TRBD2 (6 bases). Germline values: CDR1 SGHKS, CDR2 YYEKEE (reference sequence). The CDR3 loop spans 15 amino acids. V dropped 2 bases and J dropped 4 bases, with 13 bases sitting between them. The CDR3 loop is CASSFRHGGYNEQFF. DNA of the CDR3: TGTGCCAGCAGCTTCCGTCACGGGGGATACAATGAGCAGTTCTTC.

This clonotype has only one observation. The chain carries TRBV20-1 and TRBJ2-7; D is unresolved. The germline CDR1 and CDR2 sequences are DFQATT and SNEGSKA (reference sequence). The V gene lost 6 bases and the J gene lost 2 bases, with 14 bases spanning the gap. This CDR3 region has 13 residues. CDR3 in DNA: TGCAGTGCACGGACGCTTGGGGCCTACGAGCAGTACTTC. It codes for CSARTLGAYEQYF.

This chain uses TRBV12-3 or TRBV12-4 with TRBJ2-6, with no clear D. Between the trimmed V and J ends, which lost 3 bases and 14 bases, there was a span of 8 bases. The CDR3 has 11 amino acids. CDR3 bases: TGTGCCAGCAGTTTTTGGAACTTCCTGACTTTC. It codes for CASSFWNFLTF.

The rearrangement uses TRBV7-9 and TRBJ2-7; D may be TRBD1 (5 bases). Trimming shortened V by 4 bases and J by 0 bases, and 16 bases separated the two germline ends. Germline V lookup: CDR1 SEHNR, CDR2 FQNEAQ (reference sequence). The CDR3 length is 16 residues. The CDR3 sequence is CASSSFPKGVSYEQYF. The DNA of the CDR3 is TGTGCCAGCAGCTCCTTCCCAAAAGGGGTCTCCTACGAGCAGTACTTC. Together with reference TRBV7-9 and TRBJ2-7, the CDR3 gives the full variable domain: DTGVSQNPRHKITKRGQNVTFRCDPISEHNRLYWYRQTLGQGPEFLTYFQNEAQLEKSRLLSDRFSAERPKGSFSTLEIQRTEQGDSAMYLCASSSFPKGVSYEQYFGPGTRLTVT.

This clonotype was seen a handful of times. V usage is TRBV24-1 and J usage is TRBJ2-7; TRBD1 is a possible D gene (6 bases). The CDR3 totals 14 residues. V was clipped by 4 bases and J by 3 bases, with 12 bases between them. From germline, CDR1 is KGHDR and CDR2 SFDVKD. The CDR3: CATSEGRGHYEQYF. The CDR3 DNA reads TGTGCCACCAGTGAGGGCAGGGGCCACTACGAGCAGTACTTC.